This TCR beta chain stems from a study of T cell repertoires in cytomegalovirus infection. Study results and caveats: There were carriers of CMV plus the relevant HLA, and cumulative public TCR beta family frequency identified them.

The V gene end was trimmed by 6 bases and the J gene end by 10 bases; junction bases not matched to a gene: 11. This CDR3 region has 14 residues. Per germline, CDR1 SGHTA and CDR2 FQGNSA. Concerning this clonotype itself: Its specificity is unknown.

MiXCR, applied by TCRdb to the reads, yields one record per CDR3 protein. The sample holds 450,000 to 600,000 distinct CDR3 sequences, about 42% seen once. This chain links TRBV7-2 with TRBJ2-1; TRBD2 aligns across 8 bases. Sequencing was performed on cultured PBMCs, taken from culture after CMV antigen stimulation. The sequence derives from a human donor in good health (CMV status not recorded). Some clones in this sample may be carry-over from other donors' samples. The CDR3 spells CASSQGAGGREQFF. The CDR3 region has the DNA TGTGCCAGCAGTCAAGGGGCGGGGGGAAGGGAGCAGTTCTTC.